The 27 T cell receptor beta chains in this list originate from one sample, sequenced in a study of blood T cell repertoires in COVID-19. TCRdb's copy holds only in-frame clones and misses some; the assay was immunoSEQ multiplex PCR. This table has about 38,000 clones, 85% to 90% appearing once. The sequenced sample was peripheral blood. These receptors were obtained from a man aged 55-75 years with active or convalescent COVID-19.

The chain joins TRBV7-2 to TRBJ2-5; 10 bases align to TRBD1. The germline CDR1 and CDR2 sequences are SGHTA and FQGNSA. J gave up 9 bases and V 4 bases, and 8 bases lay outside the gene matches. This CDR3 spans 14 amino acids. The CDR3 sequence: CASSSPGQGLAQYF. Here the CDR3 DNA reads TGTGCCAGCAGCTCCCCGGGACAGGGGCTTGCCCAGTACTTC.

The chain is built from TRBV5-1 and TRBJ1-1; TRBD1 matches at 7 bases. CDR1 is SGHRS, CDR2 YFSETQ, per germline. CDR3 length equals 15 residues. The V and J ends lost 0 bases and 5 bases, in that order; junction bases with no gene match: 7. Here the CDR3 reads CASSLDGQARTEAFF. The CDR3 DNA is TGCGCCAGCAGCTTGGACGGACAGGCCAGAACTGAAGCTTTCTTT.

This clone showed up just a few times. The rearrangement links TRBV5-1 to TRBJ2-2, with a tentative D call TRBD2 (6 bases). The CDR3 consists of 14 residues. Germline V gene data show CDR1 as SGHRS and CDR2 as YFSETQ. The V end lost 7 bases, the J end lost 1 base, and 11 bases lay between the germline ends. The CDR3 DNA follows: TGCGCCAGCTGTCACGGGAGGAACACCGGGGAGCTGTTTTTT. Translation gives CASCHGRNTGELFF.

The V gene is TRBV2, the J gene TRBJ2-7, with 12 bases matching TRBD2. Germline loops: CDR1 SNHLY, CDR2 FYNNEI. Unmatched junction bases numbered 2, after V lost 5 bases and J lost 6 bases. The CDR3 is 13 residues long. CDR3 DNA sequence: TGTGCCAGCAGTTTGGGACTAGCGGGCGAGCAGTACTTC. Residues: CASSLGLAGEQYF.

J is TRBJ2-3 and V is TRBV5-1; TRBD2 aligns across 7 bases. The germline V gene has CDR1 SGHRS and CDR2 YFSETQ. J lost 2 bases, V lost 7 bases, and 4 bases had no gene match. There are 13 residues in the CDR3. The CDR3 reads CASQRDPTDTQYF. The CDR3 DNA reads as TGCGCCAGCCAGCGGGACCCCACAGATACGCAGTATTTT.

V usage is TRBV29-1 and J usage is TRBJ2-5; 9 nucleotides agree with TRBD1. From germline, CDR1 is SQVTM and CDR2 ANQGSEA. With V trimmed by 0 bases and J by 5 bases, 7 bases remained unmatched. The CDR3 contains 15 residues. DNA for the CDR3: TGCAGCGTTGAAGACCTACAGGGGGCTAGGGAGACCCAGTACTTC. Translating gives CSVEDLQGARETQYF. The entire variable domain, with the rest obtained from reference TRBV29-1 and TRBJ2-5, is as follows: SAVISQKPSRDICQRGTSLTIQCQVDSQVTMMFWYRQQPGQSLTLIATANQGSEATYESGFVIDKFPISRPNLTFSTLTVSNMSPEDSSIYLCSVEDLQGARETQYFGPGTRLLVL.

The chain links TRBV24-1 to TRBJ2-3, with 10 bases lining up with TRBD2. This CDR3 has 17 amino acids. J was trimmed by 7 bases and V by 1 base; bases with no gene match: 10. Germline CDR1 is KGHDR and CDR2 is SFDVKD. The CDR3 DNA reads TGTGCCACCAGTGATTTCGCAGCGGGAGGGTTTAAAAATACGCAGTATTTT. It specifies CATSDFAAGGFKNTQYF.

The V call is TRBV5-6, the J call TRBJ1-2; D is uncertain. V was shortened by 1 base and J by 4 bases, with 8 bases between the two germline ends. The CDR3 is made up of 13 amino acids. CDR1 is SGHDT and CDR2 is YYEEEE in the germline V gene. The chain's CDR3 is CASSLWGGYGYTF. CDR3 DNA sequence: TGTGCCAGCAGCTTGTGGGGAGGCTATGGCTACACCTTC.

This chain links TRBV10-1 with TRBJ1-3; TRBD1 might be the D (5 bases). Germline CDR1 is WNHNN and CDR2 is SYGVQD (reference sequence). The CDR3 sequence is 17 residues long. V was clipped by 6 bases and J by 0 bases, with 18 bases between them. The CDR3 here is CASRQDRTKSSGNTIYF. In DNA, the CDR3 is TGCGCCAGCAGGCAAGACAGAACAAAAAGCTCTGGAAACACCATATATTTT.

The chain employs TRBV7-9 and TRBJ1-1; D may be TRBD1 (5 bases). This CDR3 has 14 residues. The germline CDR1 and CDR2 sequences are SEHNR and FQNEAQ (reference sequence). The germline V and J ends were trimmed by 7 bases and 3 bases, with 15 bases remaining between them. The CDR3 DNA follows: TGTGCCAGCACCATAGCGGGGGGGTACACTGAAGCTTTCTTT. This encodes CASTIAGGYTEAFF.

J is TRBJ2-2 and V is TRBV30, with D unresolved. The length of the CDR3 is 14 residues. Germline-derived CDR1 and CDR2 are GTSNPN and SVGIG (reference sequence). V was shortened by 5 bases and J by 0 bases, with 10 bases between the two germline ends. The CDR3 coding sequence is TGTGCCTGGCTAGTCTATCCGAACACCGGGGAGCTGTTTTTT. It codes for CAWLVYPNTGELFF.

The V and J genes are TRBV5-1 and TRBJ2-1; 8 nucleotides line up with TRBD2. CDR1 is SGHRS and CDR2 is YFSETQ in the germline V gene. After removal of 5 bases from V and 10 bases from J, the junction contained 14 bases not matched to a gene. The CDR3 runs to 15 residues. The CDR3 sequence is CASSPRTGGPHEQFF. CDR3 DNA: TGCGCCAGCAGTCCTAGAACGGGAGGGCCCCACGAGCAGTTCTTC.

This rearrangement joins TRBV28 to TRBJ2-7; 8 bases are a match to TRBD2. The germline CDR1 and CDR2 sequences are MDHEN and SYDVKM. V shed 3 bases and J 3 bases; nucleotides not matched to a gene: 10. The CDR3 length is 16 residues. CDR3 sequence reads: CASSFRSAGVDYEQYF. As DNA, the CDR3 is TGTGCCAGCAGTTTTCGGTCAGCGGGAGTCGACTACGAGCAGTACTTC.

A single count supports this clone. V is TRBV12-3 or TRBV12-4 and J is TRBJ2-1, with D maybe TRBD2 (6 bases). The CDR3 contains 13 residues. V gave up 6 bases and J gave up 7 bases, with 13 bases separating them. The CDR3 is CASSETSSNEQFF. The CDR3 DNA reads as TGTGCCAGCAGCGAGACTAGTTCTAATGAGCAGTTCTTC.

This clone appeared a few times. This rearrangement joins TRBV18 to TRBJ2-1; the D gene is possibly TRBD1 (6 bases). This CDR3 region has 13 residues. Germline loops: CDR1 KGHSH, CDR2 LQKENI. Trimming left V 6 bases short and J 9 bases short, with 15 bases between. CDR3 loop: CASSGQGQGEQFF. In DNA, the CDR3 is TGTGCCAGCTCGGGGCAGGGGCAGGGTGAGCAGTTCTTC.

This sequence joins TRBV3-1 (or the pseudogene TRBV3-2) and TRBJ1-2, with TRBD1 matching 7 bases. CDR1 is LGHDT and CDR2 is YNNKEL in the germline V gene (reference sequence). The CDR3 is 12 amino acids. After removal of 4 bases from V and 7 bases from J, the junction contained 3 bases not matched to a gene. CDR3 region: CASSRDRGGYTF. In DNA, the CDR3 is TGTGCCAGCAGCCGGGACAGAGGTGGCTACACCTTC.

This clone was seen just once. The chain uses TRBV5-1 and TRBJ2-5; D possibly corresponds to TRBD1 (6 bases). CDR1 is SGHRS and CDR2 is YFSETQ in the germline V gene. Between the trimmed V and J ends, which lost 4 bases and 1 base, there was a span of 11 bases. The CDR3 is 14 amino acids. Here the CDR3 DNA reads TGCGCCAGCAGCCTAAACAGGGTCCAAGAGACCCAGTACTTC. It translates to CASSLNRVQETQYF.

This clone was detected once. The rearrangement uses TRBV9 and TRBJ2-2; no clear D. Per germline, CDR1 SGDLS and CDR2 YYNGEE. The CDR3 is 14 amino acids. V lost 3 bases and J 3 bases, leaving 9 bases between the germline ends. CDR3 nucleotide sequence: TGTGCCAGCAGCGAGAGCACTTACACCGGGGAGCTGTTTTTT. Translated: CASSESTYTGELFF.

V gene TRBV30 combines with J gene TRBJ1-2; D might be TRBD1 (6 bases). Germline V gene lookup returns CDR1 GTSNPN and CDR2 SVGIG (reference sequence). The CDR3 runs 14 residues. The V end was cut by 1 base, the J end by 3 bases, with 12 bases between. The CDR3 DNA reads TGTGCCTGGAGTGCGGGGGGCTACGACTATGGCTACACCTTC. Its translation: CAWSAGGYDYGYTF.

The CDR3 reads CASSPVLASRNNEQFF. The CDR3, as DNA: TGTGCCAGCAGCCCCGTCCTGGCTAGCCGCAACAATGAGCAGTTCTTC. The chain joins TRBV4-2 to TRBJ2-1, with D perhaps matching TRBD2 (5 bases). The CDR3 sequence is 16 residues long. Trimming removed 4 bases from V and 5 bases from J, with 18 bases in between. In germline, CDR1 is LGHNA, CDR2 YNFKEQ.

V is TRBV10-3 and J is TRBJ2-2; D may be TRBD2 (6 bases). With 2 bases removed from V and 0 bases from J, the gap between germline ends came to 13 bases. CDR1 is ENHRY and CDR2 is SYGVKD in the germline V gene. This CDR3 is built from 17 residues. The CDR3 region has the DNA TGTGCCATCAGTGAGCCCCCACAGCGGGCGAACACCGGGGAGCTGTTTTTT. It translates to CAISEPPQRANTGELFF.

This sequence joins TRBV6-2 or TRBV6-3 and TRBJ1-2, with D unresolved. Germline values: CDR1 MNHEY, CDR2 SVGEGT. V was cut by 0 bases and J by 7 bases, with 9 bases left in between. The CDR3 length is 13 residues. The DNA for the CDR3 is TGTGCCAGCAGTTACTCTCACAGCGGTGGCTACACCTTC. The encoded protein is CASSYSHSGGYTF.

CDR3 sequence: CASKDRVNQPQHF. CDR3 nucleotides: TGTGCCAGCAAGGACAGGGTCAATCAGCCCCAGCATTTT. The chain links TRBV2 to TRBJ1-5; 8 nucleotides line up with TRBD1. CDR1 is SNHLY, CDR2 FYNNEI, per germline. This CDR3 has 13 residues. V was clipped by 7 bases and J by 3 bases; unmatched bases: 2.

This clone was seen just once. This chain connects TRBV10-3 to TRBJ2-1, with D tentatively TRBD1 (6 bases). From germline, CDR1 is ENHRY and CDR2 SYGVKD. Trimming removed 6 bases from V and 4 bases from J, with 16 bases in between. The CDR3 runs 15 residues. CDR3 coding DNA: TGTGCCATCAGCCGGGCTGCCCAGGGGTACAATGAGCAGTTCTTC. Translation gives CAISRAAQGYNEQFF.

The rearrangement uses TRBV28 and TRBJ2-7, with 11 bases lining up with TRBD2. The CDR3 loop spans 18 amino acids. The germline gives CDR1 MDHEN, CDR2 SYDVKM. V gave up 2 bases and J gave up 3 bases; unmatched junction bases: 12. CDR3 amino acids: CASSLSRRRGLAVYEQYF. CDR3 nucleotide sequence: TGTGCCAGCAGTTTAAGTCGGAGAAGGGGACTAGCGGTCTACGAGCAGTACTTC.

This rearrangement joins TRBV5-8 to TRBJ2-7; 7 bases are a match to TRBD1. The CDR3 contains 13 residues. Trimming cost V 4 bases and J 3 bases; bases outside gene matches: 4. The germline gives CDR1 SGHTS, CDR2 YDEGEE. CDR3 protein: CASSRGQSYEQYF. CDR3 nucleotide sequence: TGTGCCAGCAGCAGGGGACAGAGCTACGAGCAGTACTTC. Full variable domain (rest looked up from reference TRBV5-8 and TRBJ2-7): EAGVTQSPTHLIKTRGQQATLRCSPISGHTSVYWYQQALGLGLQFLLWYDEGEERNRGNFPPRFSGRQFPNYSSELNVNALELEDSALYLCASSRGQSYEQYFGPGTRLTVT.

This clone has just one count. V is TRBV5-1 and J is TRBJ1-3; D remains unclear. V was shortened by 0 bases and J by 0 bases, with 10 bases between the two germline ends. The CDR3 runs 16 residues. Germline CDR1 reads SGHRS; CDR2 reads YFSETQ. CDR3 nucleotides: TGCGCCAGCAGCTTGGGATGGGCCAACTCTGGAAACACCATATATTTT. This codes for CASSLGWANSGNTIYF. The full variable domain, with the rest looked up from reference TRBV5-1 and TRBJ1-3, is KAGVTQTPRYLIKTRGQQVTLSCSPISGHRSVSWYQQTPGQGLQFLFEYFSETQRNKGNFPGRFSGRQFSNSRSEMNVSTLELGDSALYLCASSLGWANSGNTIYFGEGSWLTVV.